This T cell receptor beta chain appears in the sequencing data of a study of blood T cells in healthy people across ages. Germline V lookup: CDR1 SQVTM, CDR2 ANQGSEA. The CDR3 has 14 amino acids. Losses at the gene ends were 6 bases for V and 4 bases for J; bases not matched to a gene: 11. It was with a sample-barcoded 5' primer and a J-beta primer mix that a second PCR of roughly 7 to 12 cycles was run. Through a template-switch adaptor with 12 random nucleotides, each cDNA molecule received a tag. TCRdb fed the 5' RACE reads into MiXCR, producing one record per CDR3 protein. In the table there are about 1.8 million distinct CDR3 sequences, about 50% of which are singletons. This clonotype was detected only a few times. Its specificity is not known. Regarding the study as a whole: Investigators viewed diversity estimates from one million T cells as underestimates, the study reported.

The sample taken for sequencing was blood. This chain connects TRBV29-1 to TRBJ1-2, with TRBD1 matching 7 bases. The TCR sequence derives from a woman aged 40 to 49 in good health. CDR3 nucleotide sequence: TGCAGCGTACTGGCGGGACAGTCCCTCTATGGCTACACCTTC. Translated: CSVLAGQSLYGYTF.